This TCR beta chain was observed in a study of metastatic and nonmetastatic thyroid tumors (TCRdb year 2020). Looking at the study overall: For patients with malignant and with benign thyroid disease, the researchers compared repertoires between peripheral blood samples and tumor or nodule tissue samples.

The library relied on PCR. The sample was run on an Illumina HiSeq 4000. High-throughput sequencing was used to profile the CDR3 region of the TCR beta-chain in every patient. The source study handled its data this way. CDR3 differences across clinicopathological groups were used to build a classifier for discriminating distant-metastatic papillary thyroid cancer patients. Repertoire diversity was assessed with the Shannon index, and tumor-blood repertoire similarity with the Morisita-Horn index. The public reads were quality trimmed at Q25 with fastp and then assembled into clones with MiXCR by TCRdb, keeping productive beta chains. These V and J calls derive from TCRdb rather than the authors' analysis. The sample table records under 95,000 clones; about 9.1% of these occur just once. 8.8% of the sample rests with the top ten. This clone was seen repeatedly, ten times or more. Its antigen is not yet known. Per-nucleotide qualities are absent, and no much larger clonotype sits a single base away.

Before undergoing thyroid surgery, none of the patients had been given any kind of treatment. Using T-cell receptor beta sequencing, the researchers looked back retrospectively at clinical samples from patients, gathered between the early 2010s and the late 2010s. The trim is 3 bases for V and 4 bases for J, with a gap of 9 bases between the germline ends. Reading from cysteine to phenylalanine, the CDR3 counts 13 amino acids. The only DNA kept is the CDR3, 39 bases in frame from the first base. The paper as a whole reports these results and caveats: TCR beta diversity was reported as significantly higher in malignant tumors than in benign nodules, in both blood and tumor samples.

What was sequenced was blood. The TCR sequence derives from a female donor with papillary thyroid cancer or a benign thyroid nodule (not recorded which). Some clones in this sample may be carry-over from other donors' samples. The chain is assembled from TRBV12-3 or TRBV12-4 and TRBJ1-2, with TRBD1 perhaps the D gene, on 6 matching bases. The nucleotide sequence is TGTGCCAGCAGTTTGACAGGACTCTATGGCTACACCTTC. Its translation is CASSLTGLYGYTF.